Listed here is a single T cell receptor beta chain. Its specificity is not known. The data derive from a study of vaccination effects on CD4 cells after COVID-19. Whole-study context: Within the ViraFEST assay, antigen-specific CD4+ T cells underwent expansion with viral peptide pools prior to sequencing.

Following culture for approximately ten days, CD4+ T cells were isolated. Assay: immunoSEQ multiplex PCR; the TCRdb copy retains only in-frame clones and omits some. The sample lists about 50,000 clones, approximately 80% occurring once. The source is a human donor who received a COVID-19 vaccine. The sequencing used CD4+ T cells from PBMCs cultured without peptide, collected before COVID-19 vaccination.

CDR3 residues: CASSKAGVPNYGYTF. DNA of the CDR3: TGTGCCAGCAGCAAAGCGGGGGTTCCTAACTATGGCTACACCTTC. This chain links TRBV6-5 with TRBJ1-2; the D gene is possibly TRBD1 (5 bases). Trimming took 6 bases from V and 0 from J, leaving 14 bases between them. In germline, CDR1 is MNHEY, CDR2 SVGAGI. The CDR3 has 15 residues.